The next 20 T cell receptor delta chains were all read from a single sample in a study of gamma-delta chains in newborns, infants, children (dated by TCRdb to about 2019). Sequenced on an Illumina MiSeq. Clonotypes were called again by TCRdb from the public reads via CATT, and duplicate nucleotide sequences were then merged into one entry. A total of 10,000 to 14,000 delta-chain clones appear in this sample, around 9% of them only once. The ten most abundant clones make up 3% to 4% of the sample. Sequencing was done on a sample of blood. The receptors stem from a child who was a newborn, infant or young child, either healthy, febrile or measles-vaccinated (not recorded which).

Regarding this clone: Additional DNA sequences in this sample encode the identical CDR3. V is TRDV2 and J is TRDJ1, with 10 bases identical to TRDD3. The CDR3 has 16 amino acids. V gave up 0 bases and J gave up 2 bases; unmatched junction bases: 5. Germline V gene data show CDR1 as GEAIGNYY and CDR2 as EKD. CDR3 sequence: CACDTLVLGDTDKLIF. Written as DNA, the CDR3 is TGTGCCTGTGACACCCTTGTACTGGGGGATACCGATAAACTCATCTTT.

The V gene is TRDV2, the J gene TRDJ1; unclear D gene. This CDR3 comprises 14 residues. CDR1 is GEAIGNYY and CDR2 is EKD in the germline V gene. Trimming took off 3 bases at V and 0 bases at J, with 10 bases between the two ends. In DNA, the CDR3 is TGTGCCTGTGACTCAATACTGTACACCGATAAACTCATCTTT. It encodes CACDSILYTDKLIF.

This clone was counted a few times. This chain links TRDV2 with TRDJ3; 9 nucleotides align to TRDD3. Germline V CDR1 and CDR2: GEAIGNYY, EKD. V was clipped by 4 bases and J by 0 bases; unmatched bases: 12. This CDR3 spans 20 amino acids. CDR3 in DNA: TGTGCCTGTGATACTGTACTGGGGGACCTCAGCTCCTGGGACACCCGACAGATGTTTTTC. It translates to CACDTVLGDLSSWDTRQMFF.

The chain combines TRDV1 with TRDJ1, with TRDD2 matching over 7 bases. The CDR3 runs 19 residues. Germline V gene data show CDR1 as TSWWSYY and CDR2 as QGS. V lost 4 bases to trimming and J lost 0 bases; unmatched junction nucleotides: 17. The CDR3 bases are TGTGCTCTTGGGGGGAATTTCCTACGACCATACCGGGACACCGATAAACTCATCTTT. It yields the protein CALGGNFLRPYRDTDKLIF.

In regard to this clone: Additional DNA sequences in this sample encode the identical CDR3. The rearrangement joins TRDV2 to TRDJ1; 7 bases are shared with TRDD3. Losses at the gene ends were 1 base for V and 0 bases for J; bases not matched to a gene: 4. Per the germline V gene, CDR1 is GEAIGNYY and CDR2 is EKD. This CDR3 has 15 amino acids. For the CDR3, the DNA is TGTGCCTGTGACACGCTGGGGGTCTACACCGATAAACTCATCTTT. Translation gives CACDTLGVYTDKLIF.

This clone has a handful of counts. CDR3 in amino acids: CACDTAYLGDTDTDKLIF. The CDR3 DNA reads TGTGCCTGTGACACCGCCTACCTGGGGGATACGGACACCGATAAACTCATCTTT. The chain employs TRDV2 and TRDJ1; 12 bases fit TRDD3. V lost 0 bases to trimming and J lost 0 bases; unmatched junction nucleotides: 7. Germline CDR1 reads GEAIGNYY; CDR2 reads EKD. The CDR3 sequence is 18 residues long.

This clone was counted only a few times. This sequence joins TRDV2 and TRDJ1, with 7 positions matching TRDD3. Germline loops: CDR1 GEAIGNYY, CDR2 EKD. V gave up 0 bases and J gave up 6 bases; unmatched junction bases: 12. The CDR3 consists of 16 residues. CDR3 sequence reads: CACDTVSPVLGNKLIF. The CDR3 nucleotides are TGTGCCTGTGACACCGTATCTCCGGTACTGGGGAATAAACTCATCTTT.

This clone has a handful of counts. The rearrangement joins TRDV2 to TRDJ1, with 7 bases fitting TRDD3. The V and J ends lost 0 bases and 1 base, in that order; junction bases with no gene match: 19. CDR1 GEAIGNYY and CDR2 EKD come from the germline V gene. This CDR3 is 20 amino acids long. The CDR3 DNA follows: TGTGCCTGTGACACCGTAGCCCTTGGGGGACCAGGCCCATCCACCGATAAACTCATCTTT. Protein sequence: CACDTVALGGPGPSTDKLIF.

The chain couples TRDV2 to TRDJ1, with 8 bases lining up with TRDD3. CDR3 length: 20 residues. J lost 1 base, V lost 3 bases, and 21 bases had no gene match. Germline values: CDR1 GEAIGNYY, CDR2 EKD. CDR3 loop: CACDAAPLGDPMGVTDKLIF. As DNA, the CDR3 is TGTGCCTGTGACGCGGCCCCTCTGGGGGACCCGATGGGGGTCACCGATAAACTCATCTTT.

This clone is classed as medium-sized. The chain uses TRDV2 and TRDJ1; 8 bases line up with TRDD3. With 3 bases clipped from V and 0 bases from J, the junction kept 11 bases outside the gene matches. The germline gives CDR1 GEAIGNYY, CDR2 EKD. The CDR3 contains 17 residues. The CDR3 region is CACDPLGDPGYTDKLIF. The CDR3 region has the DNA TGTGCCTGTGACCCCCTGGGGGACCCCGGGTACACCGATAAACTCATCTTT.

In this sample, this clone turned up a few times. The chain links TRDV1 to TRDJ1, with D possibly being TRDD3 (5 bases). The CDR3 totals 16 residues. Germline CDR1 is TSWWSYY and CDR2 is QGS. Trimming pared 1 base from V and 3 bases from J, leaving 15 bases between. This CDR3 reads CALGEQAQGFADKLIF. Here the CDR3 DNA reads TGTGCTCTTGGGGAACAGGCCCAGGGATTCGCCGATAAACTCATCTTT.

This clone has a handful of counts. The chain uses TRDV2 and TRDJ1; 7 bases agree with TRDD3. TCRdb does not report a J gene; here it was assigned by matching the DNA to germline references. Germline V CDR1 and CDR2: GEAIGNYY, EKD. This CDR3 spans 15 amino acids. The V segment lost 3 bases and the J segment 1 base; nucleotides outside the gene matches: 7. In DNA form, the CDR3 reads TGTGCCTGTGACTCCATACTGGGGACCACCGATAAACTCATCTTT. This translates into CACDSILGTTDKLIF.

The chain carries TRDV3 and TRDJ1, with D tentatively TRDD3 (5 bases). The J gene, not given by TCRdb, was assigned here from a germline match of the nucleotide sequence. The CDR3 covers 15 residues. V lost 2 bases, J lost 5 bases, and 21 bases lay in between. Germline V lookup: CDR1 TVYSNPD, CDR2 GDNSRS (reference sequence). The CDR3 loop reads CAFAPGWDGLDKLIF. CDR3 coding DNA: TGTGCCTTTGCACCCGGGTGGGATGGCTTGGATAAACTCATCTTT.

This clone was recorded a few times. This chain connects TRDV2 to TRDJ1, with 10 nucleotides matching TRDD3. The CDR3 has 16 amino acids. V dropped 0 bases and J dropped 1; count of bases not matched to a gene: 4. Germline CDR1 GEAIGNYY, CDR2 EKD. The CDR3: CACDTLGDSATDKLIF. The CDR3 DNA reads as TGTGCCTGTGACACCCTGGGGGATAGTGCCACCGATAAACTCATCTTT.

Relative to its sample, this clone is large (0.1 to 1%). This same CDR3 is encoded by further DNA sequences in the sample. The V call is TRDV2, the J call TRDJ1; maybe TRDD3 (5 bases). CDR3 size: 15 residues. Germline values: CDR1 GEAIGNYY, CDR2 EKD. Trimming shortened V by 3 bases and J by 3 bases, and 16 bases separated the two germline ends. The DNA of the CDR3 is TGTGCCTGTGACTCCCTAATGGGGCCTGCCGATAAACTCATCTTT. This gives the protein CACDSLMGPADKLIF.

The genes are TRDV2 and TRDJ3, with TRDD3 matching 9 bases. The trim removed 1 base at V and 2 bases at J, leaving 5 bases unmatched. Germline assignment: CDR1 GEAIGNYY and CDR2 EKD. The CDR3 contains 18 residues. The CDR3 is CACDTGDTLTWDTRQMFF. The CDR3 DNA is TGTGCCTGTGACACAGGGGATACGCTTACCTGGGACACCCGACAGATGTTTTTC.

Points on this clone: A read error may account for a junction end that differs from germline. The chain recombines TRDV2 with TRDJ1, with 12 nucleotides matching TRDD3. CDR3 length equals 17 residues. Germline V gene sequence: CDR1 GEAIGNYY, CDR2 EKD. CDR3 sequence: CARDTVLGDTRADKLIF. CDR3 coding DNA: TGTGCCCGTGACACCGTGCTGGGGGATACGCGAGCCGATAAACTCATCTTT.

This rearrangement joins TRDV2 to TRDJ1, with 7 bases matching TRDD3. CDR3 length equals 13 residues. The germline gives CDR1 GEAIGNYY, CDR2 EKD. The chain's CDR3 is CACRGINTDKLIF. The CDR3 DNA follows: TGTGCGTGCCGGGGGATTAACACCGATAAACTCATCTTT.

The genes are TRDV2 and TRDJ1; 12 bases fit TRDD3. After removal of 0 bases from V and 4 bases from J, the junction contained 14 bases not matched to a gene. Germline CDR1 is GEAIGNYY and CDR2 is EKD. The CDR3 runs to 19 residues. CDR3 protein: CACDTLLLGDTRSYDKLIF. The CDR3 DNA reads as TGTGCCTGTGACACCCTCTTACTGGGGGATACCCGGTCCTACGATAAACTCATCTTT.

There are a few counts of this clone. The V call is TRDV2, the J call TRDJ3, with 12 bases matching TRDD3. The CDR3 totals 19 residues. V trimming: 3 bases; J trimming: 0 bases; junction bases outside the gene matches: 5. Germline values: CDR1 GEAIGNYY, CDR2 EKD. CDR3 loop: CACDQTGGYLSWDTRQMFF. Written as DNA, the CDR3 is TGTGCCTGTGACCAAACTGGGGGATACCTCTCCTGGGACACCCGACAGATGTTTTTC.